These 5 T cell receptor beta chains share one sample of origin, sequenced in a study of technical replicates of blood from several donors. The method was immunoSEQ multiplex PCR; TCRdb's version includes in-frame clones alone and lacks a portion of them. The repertoire holds tens of thousands of clones, over 85% seen once, with about 4% in the top ten. Material for sequencing was PBMCs. Receptors originate from a human donor in good health. Some clones in this sample may be carry-over from other donors' samples.

The V and J genes are TRBV7-9 and TRBJ1-6, with D perhaps matching TRBD1 (6 bases). The CDR3 spans 14 residues. Deletions cut 5 bases from V and 4 bases from J, with 9 bases between. Per germline, CDR1 SEHNR and CDR2 FQNEAQ (reference sequence). CDR3 in amino acids: CASSPDRYNSPLHF. The CDR3 DNA reads TGTGCCAGCAGCCCGGACAGATATAATTCACCCCTCCACTTT. The variable domain in full, completed from reference TRBV7-9 and TRBJ1-6, reads DTGVSQNPRHKITKRGQNVTFRCDPISEHNRLYWYRQTLGQGPEFLTYFQNEAQLEKSRLLSDRFSAERPKGSFSTLEIQRTEQGDSAMYLCASSPDRYNSPLHFGNGTRLTVT.

The chain is built from TRBV2 and TRBJ2-5; the D gene is possibly TRBD2 (6 bases). This CDR3 is 15 amino acids long. Germline V gene data show CDR1 as SNHLY and CDR2 as FYNNEI. The germline V and J ends were trimmed by 6 bases and 0 bases, with 14 bases remaining between them. This CDR3 reads CASSRGTAYQETQYF. As DNA, the CDR3 is TGTGCCAGCAGCCGCGGGACCGCGTACCAAGAGACCCAGTACTTC.

The chain combines TRBV7-2 with TRBJ1-2; D call uncertain. Between the trimmed V and J ends, which lost 0 bases and 7 bases, there was a span of 15 bases. This CDR3 spans 15 amino acids. CDR1 is SGHTA, CDR2 FQGNSA, per germline. The CDR3 region has the DNA TGTGCCAGCAGCTTAGCGCTGGCAGGTCTTGGTGGCTACACCTTC. Translation gives CASSLALAGLGGYTF.

The rearrangement uses TRBV2 and TRBJ2-7, with 11 bases that match TRBD2. The CDR3 totals 15 residues. Germline V gene sequence: CDR1 SNHLY, CDR2 FYNNEI. J gave up 3 bases and V 5 bases, and 6 bases lay outside the gene matches. The CDR3: CASSRLAGPNYEQYF. The CDR3, as DNA: TGTGCCAGCAGTCGACTAGCGGGGCCGAACTACGAGCAGTACTTC.

The sample holds one count of this clone. The chain couples TRBV6-6 to TRBJ2-7; TRBD2 aligns across 9 bases. The CDR3 has 15 amino acids. After removal of 10 bases from V and 2 bases from J, the junction contained 12 bases not matched to a gene. The germline CDR1 and CDR2 sequences are MNHNY and SVGAGI (reference sequence). Here the CDR3 reads CANNLTSGFPYEQYF. The DNA of the CDR3 is TGTGCCAACAATCTGACTAGCGGCTTCCCCTACGAGCAGTACTTC.